One T cell receptor beta chain is described in this entry. The data stem from a study of blood T cell repertoires in COVID-19. Overall study context: PBMCs, B-cell-depleted T cells, or T cells provided the cDNA or gDNA that made up the material.

V was cut by 6 bases and J by 0 bases, with 9 bases left in between. CDR1 is SNHLY, CDR2 FYNNEI, per germline. This CDR3 has 14 residues. Only in-frame clones appear in the TCRdb table, and some are missing; sequencing was by immunoSEQ multiplex PCR. This sample has some 70,000 clones, with around 89% found just once. This clonotype was sampled from a woman in her 70s with acute or convalescent COVID-19. J is TRBJ1-3 and V is TRBV2, with D perhaps TRBD1 (5 bases). Sequenced material: peripheral blood. As DNA, the CDR3 is TGTGCCAGCAGCCGGGACTTCTCTGGAAACACCATATATTTT. Translating gives CASSRDFSGNTIYF.